One and the same sample provided the 20 T cell receptor beta chains below, sequenced in a study of tumor-infiltrating lymphocytes in oesophageal squamous cell carcinoma. From the PCR reads, TCRdb called clonotypes with MiXCR, one entry per CDR3 protein. The table has roughly 18,000 distinct CDR3 sequences, roughly 47% seen once. Input material: esophageal tumor tissue. These receptors originate from a male donor with esophageal squamous cell carcinoma.

Points on this clonotype: The conserved phenylalanine or tryptophan normally closing the CDR3 is absent here, so this likely arose from a read error. It is unclear where the CDR3 begins or ends on the DNA, so no DNA is shown, and the CDR3 is as TCRdb lists it. The chain joins TRBV5-3 to TRBJ1-2. TRBV5-3 is labeled an ORF, and its function is uncertain. The CDR3 is 9 amino acids long, termini counted. CDR3 amino acids: CASSLELAG.

This chain links TRBV20-1 with TRBJ2-2; 11 bases are a match to TRBD1. V was pared by 8 bases and J by 7 bases, with 12 bases of the junction left unmatched. The germline gives CDR1 DFQATT, CDR2 SNEGSKA (reference sequence). The length of the CDR3 is 15 residues. Here the CDR3 reads CSPYYRDRGFGELFF. DNA for the CDR3: TGCAGTCCGTATTACCGGGACAGGGGGTTCGGGGAGCTGTTTTTT.

This chain's CDR3 is CASSEYFWGNNEQFF. For the CDR3, the DNA is TGTGCCAGCAGTGAATATTTTTGGGGGAACAATGAGCAGTTCTTC. The rearrangement links TRBV6-2 or TRBV6-3 to TRBJ2-5; either TRBD1 or TRBD2 may supply D (5 bases each). The J call may be in error: the DNA end matches TRBJ2-1 better. CDR1 and CDR2 (germline): MNHEY, SVGEGT. The CDR3 runs to 15 residues.

The gene calls are TRBV7-2 and TRBJ1-1; no definite D call. The CDR3 sequence is 16 residues long. Between the trimmed V and J ends, which lost 2 bases and 1 base, there was a span of 14 bases. Germline V gives CDR1 SGHTA, CDR2 FQGNSA. CDR3 sequence: CASSLSGSVWNTEAFF. The CDR3 DNA is TGTGCCAGCAGCTTATCCGGAAGTGTTTGGAACACTGAAGCTTTCTTT.

The rearrangement uses TRBV12-3 or TRBV12-4 and TRBJ2-2; 7 positions match TRBD1. J lost 7 bases, V lost 6 bases, and 8 bases had no gene match. CDR3 length: 14 amino acids. The CDR3: CASSHVDRDGELFF. DNA of the CDR3: TGTGCCAGCAGCCACGTCGACAGGGACGGGGAGCTGTTTTTT.

Details on this clonotype: The germline gene is not matched at one end of the junction; a read error may be the cause. The genes are TRBV7-6 and TRBJ1-6; no clear D gene. The CDR3 spans 15 residues. From germline, CDR1 is SGHVS and CDR2 FNYEAQ. CDR3 nucleotide sequence: TGTGCCAGCAGCTCAGTAATAGCTGCATACTACGTGCAGTACTTT. It codes for CASSSVIAAYYVQYF.

This clonotype was recorded at least ten times. A much more abundant neighbour one base away suggests this may be a read error. The chain has TRBV10-2 and TRBJ2-1; D remains ambiguous. The J call may be incorrect, as the DNA end agrees better with TRBJ2-7. The V gene's germline CDR1 is WSHSY and CDR2 SAAADI. This CDR3 comprises 14 residues. In DNA, the CDR3 is TGCGCCAGCAGTGAGTCGAACAGCGAAACTGAGCAGTACTTC. This translates into CASSESNSETEQYF.

The table lists this clonotype with many counts. The chain joins TRBV24-1 to TRBJ2-1, with 9 bases fitting TRBD2. The CDR3 is 16 amino acids. Germline CDR1 KGHDR, CDR2 SFDVKD. V trimming: 4 bases; J trimming: 5 bases; junction bases outside the gene matches: 8. CDR3 amino acids: CATSDPGTSPDNEQFF. The CDR3 DNA follows: TGTGCCACCAGTGACCCCGGGACTAGCCCAGACAATGAGCAGTTCTTC.

This clonotype was observed a few times. The rearrangement joins TRBV7-2 to TRBJ1-6, with a possible D match to TRBD1 (6 bases). V shed 1 base and J shed 14 bases, with 24 bases lying between them. Germline V CDR1 and CDR2: SGHTA, FQGNSA. The CDR3 is 17 residues long. CDR3 coding DNA: TGTGCCAGCAGCTTAGAACCCGGACAGAGCCGCGGACTCACCCTCCACTTT. This codes for CASSLEPGQSRGLTLHF.

The rearrangement joins TRBV7-2 to TRBJ1-6; perhaps TRBD1 as D (6 bases). The V gene lost 5 bases and the J gene lost 12 bases, with 14 bases spanning the gap. Germline V gives CDR1 SGHTA, CDR2 FQGNSA. This CDR3 contains 13 residues. DNA for the CDR3: TGTGCCAGCAGCCCACAGGGCGCGCTACCCCTCCACTTT. It yields the protein CASSPQGALPLHF.

The chain links TRBV5-1 to TRBJ2-5; TRBD2 matches at 16 bases. The CDR3 length is 14 residues. Trimming at V came to 7 bases and at J to 7 bases, leaving 4 bases not matched to a gene. Germline-derived CDR1 and CDR2 are SGHRS and YFSETQ. This CDR3 is CASGTSGRAVTQYF. The CDR3 nucleotides read TGCGCCAGCGGGACTAGCGGGAGGGCCGTGACCCAGTACTTC.

This clonotype came up many times. The genes are TRBV2 and TRBJ2-2, with D perhaps matching TRBD1 (5 bases). CDR1 and CDR2 (germline): SNHLY, FYNNEI. Between the trimmed V and J ends, which lost 5 bases and 4 bases, there was a span of 17 bases. The CDR3 has 16 residues. DNA for the CDR3: TGTGCCAGCAGTCTGACAGTTCTCTCCTCCACCGGGGAGCTGTTTTTT. Amino acids: CASSLTVLSSTGELFF.

V is TRBV12-3 or TRBV12-4 and J is TRBJ2-1, with 9 bases fitting TRBD1. The J call may be incorrect, as the DNA end agrees better with TRBJ1-2. CDR3 size: 13 residues. CDR3 in amino acids: CASSLEDRGGYTF. For the CDR3, the DNA is TGTGCCAGCAGTTTGGAGGACAGGGGCGGCTACACCTTC.

This clonotype was seen only a few times. V usage is TRBV11-2 and J usage is TRBJ2-3; unclear D gene. From germline, CDR1 is SGHAT and CDR2 FQNNGV. This CDR3 contains 12 residues. Trimming pared 2 bases from V and 4 bases from J, leaving 4 bases between. The CDR3 spells CASSLSPDTQYF. The CDR3 DNA reads TGTGCCAGCAGCTTAAGTCCAGATACGCAGTATTTT.

This clonotype was picked up one time. The chain couples TRBV7-3 to TRBJ2-3; D might be TRBD2 (5 bases). The length of the CDR3 is 13 residues. Germline lookup yields CDR1 SGHTA and CDR2 FQGTGA. V shed 3 bases and J shed 6 bases, with 10 bases lying between them. This CDR3 reads CASSFVRGDTQYF. The CDR3 coding sequence is TGTGCCAGCAGCTTCGTCCGAGGGGATACGCAGTATTTT.

This clonotype is deemed medium-sized (0.01 to 0.1%). The V and J genes are TRBV12-3 or TRBV12-4 and TRBJ2-6; 10 positions match TRBD1. The J segment lost 2 bases and the V segment lost 6 bases, leaving 1 base of the junction unmatched. The CDR3 totals 15 residues. The CDR3 DNA follows: TGTGCCAGCAGGGGGACAGGGGCTGGGGCCAACGTCCTGACTTTC. This gives the protein CASRGTGAGANVLTF.

Many counts were recorded for this clonotype. V gene TRBV7-8 combines with J gene TRBJ2-5, with 11 bases matching TRBD2. Germline CDR1 reads SGHVS; CDR2 reads FQNEAQ. This CDR3 region has 16 residues. The V gene end was trimmed by 3 bases and the J gene end by 4 bases; junction bases not matched to a gene: 7. CDR3 sequence (DNA): TGTGCCAGCAGCTTCCGAACTAGCGGGGGAGGAGAGACCCAGTACTTC. This translates into CASSFRTSGGGETQYF.

The sample holds many counts of this clonotype. The chain joins TRBV12-3 or TRBV12-4 to TRBJ2-1, with 12 bases lining up with TRBD2. The CDR3 extends over 16 amino acids. Losses at the gene ends were 5 bases for V and 4 bases for J; bases not matched to a gene: 6. In nucleotides, the CDR3 is TGTGCCAGCAGTCTCAACGGACTAGCGGGGTACAATGAGCAGTTCTTC. It encodes CASSLNGLAGYNEQFF.

The sample holds a few counts of this clonotype. This chain connects TRBV18 to TRBJ1-1, with a possible D match to TRBD1 (6 bases). CDR1 and CDR2 (germline): KGHSH, LQKENI. V shed 3 bases and J shed 0 bases, with 14 bases lying between them. The CDR3 covers 16 residues. Here the CDR3 DNA reads TGTGCCAGCTCACCCCGGCAGGGGCTTTTGAACACTGAAGCTTTCTTT. Amino acid sequence: CASSPRQGLLNTEAFF.

The chain joins TRBV7-2 to TRBJ2-1; possible D gene TRBD1, 6 bases. The CDR3 has 15 residues. CDR1 and CDR2 (germline): SGHTA, FQGNSA. The ends were cut back, 6 bases at V and 0 bases at J, with 12 bases in the middle. The CDR3 DNA reads TGTGCCAGCAGGACAAGGGGGAGCTCCTACAATGAGCAGTTCTTC. It encodes CASRTRGSSYNEQFF.